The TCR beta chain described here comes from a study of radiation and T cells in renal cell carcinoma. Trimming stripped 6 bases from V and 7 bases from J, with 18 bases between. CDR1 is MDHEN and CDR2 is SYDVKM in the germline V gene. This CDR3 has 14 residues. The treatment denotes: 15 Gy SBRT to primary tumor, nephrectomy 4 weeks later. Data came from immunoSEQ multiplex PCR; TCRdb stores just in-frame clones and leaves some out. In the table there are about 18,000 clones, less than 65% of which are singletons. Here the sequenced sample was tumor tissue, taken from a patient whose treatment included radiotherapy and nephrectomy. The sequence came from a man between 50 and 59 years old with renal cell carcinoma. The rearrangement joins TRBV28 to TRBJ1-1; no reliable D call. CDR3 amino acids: CASSQAGGPYEAFF. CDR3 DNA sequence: TGTGCCAGCAGCCAAGCGGGCGGGCCCTATGAAGCTTTCTTT.